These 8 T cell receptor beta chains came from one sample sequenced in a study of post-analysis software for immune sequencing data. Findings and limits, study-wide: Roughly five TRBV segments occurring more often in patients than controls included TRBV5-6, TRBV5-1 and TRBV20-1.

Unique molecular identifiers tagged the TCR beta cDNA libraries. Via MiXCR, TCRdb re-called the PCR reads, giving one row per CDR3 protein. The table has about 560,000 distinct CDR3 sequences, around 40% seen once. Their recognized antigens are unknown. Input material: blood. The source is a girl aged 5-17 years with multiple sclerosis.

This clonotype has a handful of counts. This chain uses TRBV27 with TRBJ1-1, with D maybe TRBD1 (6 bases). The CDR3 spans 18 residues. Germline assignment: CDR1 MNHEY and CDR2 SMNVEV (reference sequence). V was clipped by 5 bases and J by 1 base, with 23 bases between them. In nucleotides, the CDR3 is TGTGCCAGCAGTCCCCGGGGGCCAGGGACCCTTTCGAACACTGAAGCTTTCTTT. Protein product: CASSPRGPGTLSNTEAFF.

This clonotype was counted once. This CDR3 is CASSLGSGGEYNEQFF. In nucleotides, the CDR3 is TGTGCCAGCAGCTTAGGTAGCGGGGGGGAGTACAATGAGCAGTTCTTC. The chain employs TRBV7-6 and TRBJ2-1, with 11 bases matching TRBD2. From germline, CDR1 is SGHVS and CDR2 FNYEAQ. This CDR3 has 16 residues. Trimming removed 1 base from V and 4 bases from J; junction bases left unmatched: 3.

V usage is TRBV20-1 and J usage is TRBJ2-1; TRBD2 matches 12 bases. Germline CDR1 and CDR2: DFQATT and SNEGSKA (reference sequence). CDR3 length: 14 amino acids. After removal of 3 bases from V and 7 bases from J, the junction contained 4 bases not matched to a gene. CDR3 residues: CSASPGLAGNEQFF. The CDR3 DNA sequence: TGCAGTGCTAGCCCCGGACTAGCGGGGAATGAGCAGTTCTTC.

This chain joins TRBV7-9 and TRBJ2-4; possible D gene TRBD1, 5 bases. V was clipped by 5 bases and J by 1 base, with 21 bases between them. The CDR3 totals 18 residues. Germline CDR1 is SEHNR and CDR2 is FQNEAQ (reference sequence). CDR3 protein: CASSPSYVYAGAKNIQYF. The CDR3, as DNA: TGTGCCAGCAGCCCCTCTTATGTATACGCAGGGGCCAAAAACATTCAGTACTTC.

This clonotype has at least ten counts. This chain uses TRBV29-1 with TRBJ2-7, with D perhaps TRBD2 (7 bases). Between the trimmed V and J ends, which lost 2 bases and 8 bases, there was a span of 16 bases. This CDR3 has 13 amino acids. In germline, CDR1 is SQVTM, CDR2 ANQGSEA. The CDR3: CSVERGATTKQYF. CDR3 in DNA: TGCAGCGTTGAACGGGGGGCTACAACAAAGCAGTACTTC.

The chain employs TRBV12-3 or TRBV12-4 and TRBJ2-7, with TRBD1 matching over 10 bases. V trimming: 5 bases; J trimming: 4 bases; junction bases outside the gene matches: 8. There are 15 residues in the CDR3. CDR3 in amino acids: CASSPPGQGWYEQYF. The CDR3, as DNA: TGTGCCAGCAGTCCCCCGGGACAGGGGTGGTACGAGCAGTACTTC.

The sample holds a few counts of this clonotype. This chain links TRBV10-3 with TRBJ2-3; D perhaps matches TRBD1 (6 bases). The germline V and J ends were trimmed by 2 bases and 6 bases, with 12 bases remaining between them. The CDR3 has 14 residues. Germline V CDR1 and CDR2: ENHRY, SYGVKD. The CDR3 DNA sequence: TGTGCCATCAGTGAGAGGGCGGACAGCGATACGCAGTATTTT. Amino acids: CAISERADSDTQYF.

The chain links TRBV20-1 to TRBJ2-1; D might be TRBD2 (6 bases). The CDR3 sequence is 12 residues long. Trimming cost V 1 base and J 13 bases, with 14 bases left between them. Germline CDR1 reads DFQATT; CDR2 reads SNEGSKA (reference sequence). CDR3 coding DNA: TGCAGTGCTAGAGCGGAGGGCGGGACCCAGTTCTTC. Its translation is CSARAEGGTQFF.